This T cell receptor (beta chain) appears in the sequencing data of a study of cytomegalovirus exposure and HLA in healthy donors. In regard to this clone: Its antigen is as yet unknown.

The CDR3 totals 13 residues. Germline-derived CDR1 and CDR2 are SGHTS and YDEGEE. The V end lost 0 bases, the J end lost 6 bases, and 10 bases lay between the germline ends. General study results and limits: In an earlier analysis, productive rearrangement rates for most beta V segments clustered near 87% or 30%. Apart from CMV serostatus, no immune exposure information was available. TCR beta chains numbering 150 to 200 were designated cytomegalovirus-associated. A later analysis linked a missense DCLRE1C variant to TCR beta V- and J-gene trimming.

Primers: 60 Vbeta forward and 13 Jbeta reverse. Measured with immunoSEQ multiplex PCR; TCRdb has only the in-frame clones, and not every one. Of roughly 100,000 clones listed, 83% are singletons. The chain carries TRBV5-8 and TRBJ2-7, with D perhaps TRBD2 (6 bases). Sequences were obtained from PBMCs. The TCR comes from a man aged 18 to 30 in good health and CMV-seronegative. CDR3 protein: CASSLGVAAEQYF. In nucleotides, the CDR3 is TGTGCCAGCAGCTTGGGGGTAGCGGCCGAGCAGTACTTC. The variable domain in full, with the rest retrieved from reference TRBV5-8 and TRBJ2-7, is EAGVTQSPTHLIKTRGQQATLRCSPISGHTSVYWYQQALGLGLQFLLWYDEGEERNRGNFPPRFSGRQFPNYSSELNVNALELEDSALYLCASSLGVAAEQYFGPGTRLTVT.